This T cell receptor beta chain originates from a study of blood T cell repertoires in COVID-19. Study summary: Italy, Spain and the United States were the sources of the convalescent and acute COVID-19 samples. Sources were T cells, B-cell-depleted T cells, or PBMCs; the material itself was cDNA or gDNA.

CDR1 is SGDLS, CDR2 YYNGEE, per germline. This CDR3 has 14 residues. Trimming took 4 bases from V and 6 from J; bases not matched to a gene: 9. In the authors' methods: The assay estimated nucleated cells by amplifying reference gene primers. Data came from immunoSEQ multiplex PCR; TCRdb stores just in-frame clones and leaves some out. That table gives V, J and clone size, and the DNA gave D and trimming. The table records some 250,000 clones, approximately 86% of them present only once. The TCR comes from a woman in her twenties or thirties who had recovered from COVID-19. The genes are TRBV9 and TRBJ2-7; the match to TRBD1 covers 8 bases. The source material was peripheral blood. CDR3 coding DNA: TGTGCCAGCAGCACTCAGTCAGGGGGCGGCGAGCAGTACTTC. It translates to CASSTQSGGGEQYF. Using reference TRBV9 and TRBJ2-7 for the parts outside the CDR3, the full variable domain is DSGVTQTPKHLITATGQRVTLRCSPRSGDLSVYWYQQSLDQGLQFLIQYYNGEERAKGNILERFSAQQFPDLHSELNLSSLELGDSALYFCASSTQSGGGEQYFGPGTRLTVT.